This TCR beta chain derives from a study of blood T cell repertoires in COVID-19. Authors' analysis steps: Estimated nucleated cell counts came from reference gene primer amplification. TCRdb keeps only in-frame clones here, not all; method: immunoSEQ multiplex PCR. V and J calls and clone size are those listed in that table; D and trimming were worked out from the DNA. The table records about 250,000 clones, about 87% of them present only once. Participant ages covered about 18 to 95 years across 24 US areas. Clinical history as reported by participants underpinned cohort assignment. This clonotype originated in a woman between 45 and 60 years old who had recovered from COVID-19. The sequenced sample consisted of PBMCs or T cells enriched from blood (not recorded which).

The CDR3 region is CASSYRFRLAGSFIDTQYF. CDR3 sequence (DNA): TGTGCCAGCAGTTATCGTTTCCGGCTAGCGGGATCCTTCATAGATACGCAGTATTTT. The chain couples TRBV28 to TRBJ2-3, with TRBD2 matching over 9 bases. Unmatched junction bases numbered 19, after V lost 4 bases and J lost 5 bases. Looked up from germline, CDR1 is MDHEN and CDR2 is SYDVKM. The CDR3 consists of 19 residues.